The 21 T cell receptor beta chains given below trace back to one sample, sequenced in a study of T cells in Graves' hyperthyroidism and ophthalmopathy. Using RNA transcripts as the source, TCR beta CDR3 regions were amplified. HTBI primers were used for first-round RT-PCR of the TCR CDR3. MiXCR was run by TCRdb on the multiplex PCR reads, yielding one entry per CDR3 protein. The table includes more than 45,000 distinct CDR3 sequences, just under 50% detected once. The sequenced sample consisted of blood. The receptors shown here come from a woman between 25 and 40 years old with Graves' ophthalmopathy.

At least ten counts were recorded for this clonotype. This rearrangement joins TRBV30 to TRBJ2-7; tentatively, D is TRBD1 (5 bases). The ends were cut back, 4 bases at V and 1 base at J, with 8 bases in the middle. From germline, CDR1 is GTSNPN and CDR2 SVGIG (reference sequence). The CDR3 runs to 12 residues. The CDR3 sequence: CAWKDTSYEQYF. In DNA form, the CDR3 reads TGTGCCTGGAAGGACACATCCTACGAGCAGTACTTC.

This clonotype was seen at least ten times. The V call is TRBV3-1, the J call TRBJ2-7, with a possible D match to TRBD2 (5 bases). CDR3 size: 13 residues. Trimming removed 0 bases at V and 3 bases at J, with 6 bases between. The germline V gene has CDR1 LGHDT and CDR2 YNNKEL (reference sequence). CDR3 loop: CASSQDGDYEQYF. For the CDR3, the DNA is TGTGCCAGCAGCCAAGACGGGGACTACGAGCAGTACTTC.

This clonotype was detected many times. The chain carries TRBV2 and TRBJ1-4; 7 bases match TRBD1. The germline gives CDR1 SNHLY, CDR2 FYNNEI. There are 16 residues in the CDR3. V was clipped by 8 bases and J by 1 base; unmatched bases: 10. This chain's CDR3 is CASSQEGAVTNEKLFF. CDR3 DNA: TGTGCCAGCTCTCAAGAGGGGGCGGTAACTAATGAAAAACTGTTTTTT.

This clonotype has at least ten counts. The V call is TRBV24-1, the J call TRBJ1-1; D is ambiguous. The CDR3 length is 13 residues. In germline, CDR1 is KGHDR, CDR2 SFDVKD. Deletions cut 1 base from V and 6 bases from J, with 8 bases between. CDR3 residues: CATSDFTGSEAFF. CDR3 bases: TGTGCCACCAGTGATTTTACCGGGTCTGAAGCTTTCTTT.

A note on this clonotype: A read error may be the cause here, since a much bigger clone is one base away. V usage is TRBV12-3 or TRBV12-4 and J usage is TRBJ1-2; D gene unclear. The CDR3 covers 14 residues. V lost 6 bases and J 8 bases, leaving 19 bases between the germline ends. CDR3 protein: CASRPDTAPRGYTF. The CDR3 nucleotides read TGTGCCAGCAGGCCAGACACAGCGCCGCGGGGCTACACCTTC.

This clonotype was counted many times. V is TRBV3-1 and J is TRBJ2-3; 12 nucleotides match TRBD2. The CDR3 spans 16 residues. Germline V CDR1 and CDR2: LGHDT, YNNKEL (reference sequence). The V gene end was trimmed by 4 bases and the J gene end by 3 bases; junction bases not matched to a gene: 5. CDR3 loop: CASSPWTSGITDTQYF. In DNA form, the CDR3 reads TGTGCCAGCAGCCCATGGACTAGCGGGATTACAGATACGCAGTATTTT.

On this clonotype: A junction end diverges from the germline sequence, so it may reflect a read error. This CDR3 reads CASSPSSSPLHF. The DNA of the CDR3 is TGTGCTAGCAGCCCTAGCTCCTCACCCCTCCACTTT. The chain is built from TRBV7-3 and TRBJ1-6, with D hard to call. The CDR3 is 12 amino acids. Germline CDR1 SGHTA, CDR2 FQGTGA.

For this clonotype: The junction does not match germline at one end; this may be a read error. The chain carries TRBV20-1 and TRBJ2-1, with 7 bases fitting TRBD2. The CDR3 is made up of 16 amino acids. Germline loops: CDR1 DFQATT, CDR2 SNEGSKA (reference sequence). CDR3 nucleotides: TGCAGTGCTAGAAAAGTTCGGGAGGTCTCCTACAGTGAGCAGCTCTTC. Translation: CSARKVREVSYSEQLF.

DNA for the CDR3: TGTGCCAGCAGCGTATGGGCGGGGGCCACAGATACGCAGTATTTT. Translated, it gives CASSVWAGATDTQYF. The chain recombines TRBV9 with TRBJ2-3, with D maybe TRBD2 (7 bases). The CDR3 has 15 amino acids. The V end lost 1 base, the J end lost 2 bases, and 11 bases lay between the germline ends. In germline, CDR1 is SGDLS, CDR2 YYNGEE. Filled out from reference TRBV9 and TRBJ2-3, the complete variable domain reads DSGVTQTPKHLITATGQRVTLRCSPRSGDLSVYWYQQSLDQGLQFLIQYYNGEERAKGNILERFSAQQFPDLHSELNLSSLELGDSALYFCASSVWAGATDTQYFGPGTRLTVL.

There are a few counts of this clonotype. This sequence joins TRBV29-1 and TRBJ2-3; 7 bases are a match to TRBD1. From germline, CDR1 is SQVTM and CDR2 ANQGSEA. This CDR3 contains 12 residues. V was pared by 6 bases and J by 3 bases, with 3 bases of the junction left unmatched. CDR3 residues: CSVDRVTDTQYF. The DNA of the CDR3 is TGCAGCGTCGACAGGGTTACAGATACGCAGTATTTT.

The J gene is TRBJ2-5, the V gene TRBV7-9; D gene uncertain. The CDR3 contains 17 residues. Germline values: CDR1 SEHNR, CDR2 FQNEAQ (reference sequence). V was trimmed by 1 base and J by 6 bases, leaving 21 bases between them. CDR3 DNA sequence: TGTGCCAGCAGCTTAGATCGAGGTTCCCACAATGAGCAGACCCAGTACTTC. Its translation is CASSLDRGSHNEQTQYF. The whole variable domain, filled in from reference TRBV7-9 and TRBJ2-5, reads DTGVSQNPRHKITKRGQNVTFRCDPISEHNRLYWYRQTLGQGPEFLTYFQNEAQLEKSRLLSDRFSAERPKGSFSTLEIQRTEQGDSAMYLCASSLDRGSHNEQTQYFGPGTRLLVL.

This clonotype was detected a few times. The chain joins TRBV6-1 to TRBJ1-1; D is undetermined. V lost 2 bases to trimming and J lost 1 base, with 14 bases between them. Germline V lookup: CDR1 MNHNS, CDR2 SASEGT. The CDR3 is 16 residues long. The CDR3 bases are TGTGCCAGCAGTGAATTTCCGGGAAACACGAACACTGAAGCTTTCTTT. Protein sequence: CASSEFPGNTNTEAFF.

In this sample, this clonotype is medium-sized. This chain connects TRBV7-9 to TRBJ2-1; TRBD2 might be the D (6 bases). V was cut by 5 bases and J by 2 bases, with 19 bases left in between. Looked up from germline, CDR1 is SEHNR and CDR2 is FQNEAQ (reference sequence). The CDR3 has 17 amino acids. The CDR3 sequence: CASSAPTGDRTYNEQFF. CDR3 coding DNA: TGTGCCAGCAGCGCACCGACGGGAGATAGGACCTACAATGAGCAGTTCTTC.

This clonotype was counted at least ten times. The chain couples TRBV7-3 to TRBJ1-1, with a tentative D call TRBD1 (5 bases). This CDR3 contains 13 residues. Trimming cost V 1 base and J 4 bases, with 7 bases left between them. The germline V gene encodes CDR1 SGHTA and CDR2 FQGTGA. CDR3 sequence reads: CASSLNGGTEAFF. CDR3 sequence (DNA): TGTGCCAGCAGCTTAAACGGGGGCACTGAAGCTTTCTTT.

This clonotype was observed many times. This rearrangement joins TRBV2 to TRBJ1-6; D not certain. The germline V and J ends were trimmed by 10 bases and 7 bases, with 17 bases remaining between them. The length of the CDR3 is 14 residues. Germline V CDR1 and CDR2: SNHLY, FYNNEI. CDR3 DNA: TGTGCCACCACTCCGGGGAGAGTAAATTCACCCCTCCACTTT. It yields the protein CATTPGRVNSPLHF.

This clonotype was seen repeatedly, ten times or more. The genes are TRBV19 and TRBJ1-1, with 10 positions matching TRBD1. The CDR3 has 15 amino acids. The V gene's germline CDR1 is LNHDA and CDR2 SQIVND (reference sequence). V trimming: 5 bases; J trimming: 4 bases; junction bases outside the gene matches: 7. The CDR3 coding sequence is TGTGCCAGTAGTTACCGGGACAGGGGTTTCACTGAAGCTTTCTTT. This gives the protein CASSYRDRGFTEAFF.

This clonotype came up many times. This may arise from a read error, as a much more abundant clone is one base away. Because the CDR3 is missing its conserved closing phenylalanine or tryptophan, this is likely a read error. The chain employs TRBV5-4 and TRBJ1-5; D is undetermined. CDR3 size: 12 residues. The germline V gene encodes CDR1 SGHNT and CDR2 YYREEE (reference sequence). Trimming removed 2 bases at V and 6 bases at J, with 6 bases between. The CDR3 sequence is CASSFEGQPQHL. The CDR3 nucleotides are TGTGCCAGCAGCTTTGAGGGTCAGCCCCAGCATCTT.

Note on this clonotype: A much more abundant neighbour one base away suggests this may be a read error. The conserved phenylalanine or tryptophan is not found at the CDR3 terminus, so this likely reflects a read error. V is TRBV6-5 and J is TRBJ1-1; 9 nucleotides agree with TRBD1. The trim removed 3 bases at V and 0 bases at J, leaving 8 bases unmatched. This CDR3 has 17 residues. Germline loops: CDR1 MNHEY, CDR2 SVGAGI. The CDR3 DNA reads TGTGCCAGCAGTTATTTGACAGGGGGGTCTATGAACACTGAAGCTTTCTGT. Encoded protein: CASSYLTGGSMNTEAFC.

Many counts were recorded for this clonotype. The chain is built from TRBV7-3 and TRBJ2-7; 8 bases are a match to TRBD2. After removal of 5 bases from V and 5 bases from J, the junction contained 11 bases not matched to a gene. CDR1 SGHTA and CDR2 FQGTGA come from the germline V gene. The CDR3 has 15 amino acids. CDR3 coding DNA: TGTGCCAGCAGCCCACAACAAGCGGGAGCCCACGAGCAGTACTTC. Translation: CASSPQQAGAHEQYF.

This clonotype has a count of ten or more. DNA for the CDR3: TGTGCCAGCAGTGTATCGGGGCTCACTGAAGCTTTCTTT. This sequence encodes CASSVSGLTEAFF. The chain is built from TRBV6-1 and TRBJ1-1; the D gene is possibly TRBD1 (5 bases). This CDR3 contains 13 residues. The ends were cut back, 4 bases at V and 4 bases at J, with 10 bases in the middle. CDR1 and CDR2 (germline): MNHNS, SASEGT.

This chain joins TRBV9 and TRBJ2-1; TRBD2 matches 8 bases. V lost 0 bases, J lost 0 bases, and 5 bases stayed unmatched. This CDR3 contains 17 residues. Looked up from germline, CDR1 is SGDLS and CDR2 is YYNGEE. The CDR3 protein is CASSVVASGYSYNEQFF. CDR3 nucleotide sequence: TGTGCCAGCAGCGTAGTGGCTAGCGGGTACTCCTACAATGAGCAGTTCTTC.